This T cell receptor (beta chain) stems from a study of T cell responses to AZD1222 COVID-19 vaccine. V dropped 5 bases and J dropped 7; count of bases not matched to a gene: 9. Germline V CDR1 and CDR2: MRHNA, SNTAGT. This CDR3 has 15 amino acids. A word on this clone: Its antigen is currently unknown.

Overall study findings and caveats: Every sample of the repertoires postdated the peak T cell response.

Sequencing was performed with immunoSEQ multiplex PCR; in TCRdb, only in-frame clones are kept and a portion is missing. The data show 150,000 to 200,000 clones, roughly 90% seen once. The specimen was peripheral blood, collected on day 0 of AZD1222 vaccination. The rearrangement uses TRBV6-4 and TRBJ2-1; 9 bases agree with TRBD2. The TCR originated in an adult in good health. CDR3 nucleotides: TGTGCCAGCAGTACCTTAGCGGGAGCTAAGAATGAGCAGTTCTTC. Residues: CASSTLAGAKNEQFF.